These 4 T cell receptor beta chains were all obtained from the same sample, sequenced in a study of blood T cell repertoires in COVID-19 (dated by TCRdb to between 2020 and 2021). The library relied on the immunoSEQ multiplex PCR assay. The source is immuneACCESS, and TCRdb retained only in-frame sequences with V and J called. Part of the clones is not carried over; for the studies checked, unresolved V genes explain less than half of this, and the remainder is unexplained. The sample yields some 290,000 clones; about 86% were counted once. The top ten constitute 3.6% of the sample. The source material was peripheral blood. The source of these receptors is a man younger than 35 with active or convalescent COVID-19.

This chain links TRBV7-8 with TRBJ1-2; no clear D gene. Per the germline V gene, CDR1 is SGHVS and CDR2 is FQNEAQ. The CDR3 has 14 residues. Trimming removed 1 base from V and 2 bases from J, with 8 bases in between. CDR3 sequence reads: CASSLVRGNYGYTF. In DNA, the CDR3 is TGTGCCAGCAGCTTAGTTCGGGGAAACTATGGCTACACCTTC.

This clone was picked up one time. V is TRBV18 and J is TRBJ2-2; D ambiguous. CDR1 and CDR2 (germline): KGHSH, LQKENI. The V and J ends lost 2 bases and 2 bases respectively, with 6 bases between them. This CDR3 is built from 14 residues. This CDR3 is CASSPEANTGELFF. DNA of the CDR3: TGTGCCAGCTCACCAGAAGCTAACACCGGGGAGCTGTTTTTT.

This chain links TRBV24-1 with TRBJ2-2; D not certain. CDR1 is KGHDR, CDR2 SFDVKD, per germline. V was trimmed by 6 bases and J by 5 bases, leaving 15 bases between them. This CDR3 spans 15 amino acids. The CDR3 loop is CATSHQLVFTGELFF. The CDR3 nucleotides are TGTGCCACCAGTCACCAGTTGGTATTTACCGGGGAGCTGTTTTTT.

This chain links TRBV7-2 with TRBJ1-2, with 7 bases identical to TRBD1. There are 13 residues in the CDR3. With 2 bases clipped from V and 6 bases from J, the junction kept 3 bases outside the gene matches. In germline, CDR1 is SGHTA, CDR2 FQGNSA. The CDR3 sequence is CASSLLTGNGYTF. In DNA form, the CDR3 reads TGTGCCAGCAGCTTACTGACAGGGAATGGCTACACCTTC.